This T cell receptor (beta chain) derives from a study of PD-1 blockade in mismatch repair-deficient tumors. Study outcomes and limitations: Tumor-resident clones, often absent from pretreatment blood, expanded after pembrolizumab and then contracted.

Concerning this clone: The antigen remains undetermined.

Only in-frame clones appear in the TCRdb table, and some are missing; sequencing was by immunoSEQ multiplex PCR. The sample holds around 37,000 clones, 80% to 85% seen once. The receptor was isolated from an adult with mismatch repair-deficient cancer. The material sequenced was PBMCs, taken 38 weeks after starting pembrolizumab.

The CDR3 here is CASSPGLAASTDTQYF. The DNA for the CDR3 is TGCGCCAGCAGCCCGGGACTAGCGGCTAGCACAGATACGCAGTATTTT. V is TRBV5-1 and J is TRBJ2-3; 11 positions match TRBD2. The CDR3 runs 16 residues. After removal of 4 bases from V and 0 bases from J, the junction contained 4 bases not matched to a gene. The germline V gene has CDR1 SGHRS and CDR2 YFSETQ.